This T cell receptor (beta chain) was retrieved from a study of blood T cell repertoires in COVID-19. Study details: The cDNA or gDNA used as material had been derived from T cells, B-cell-depleted T cells, or PBMCs.

This CDR3 spans 16 amino acids. V lost 6 bases to trimming and J lost 0 bases, with 12 bases between them. The germline V gene has CDR1 LNHDA and CDR2 SQIVND (reference sequence). The table lists this clone with a few counts. The repertoire was sequenced with immunoSEQ multiplex PCR; TCRdb's copy has only in-frame clones and lacks some. The data hold 250,000 to 300,000 clones, with approximately 86% observed a single time. The source is a woman between 50 and 59 years old who had recovered from COVID-19. The sequenced material came from peripheral blood. The chain has TRBV19 and TRBJ1-6; possible D gene TRBD1, 5 bases. The CDR3 sequence is CASSRGGSSYNSPLHF. The CDR3 nucleotides read TGTGCCAGTAGCCGGGGGGGGAGCTCCTATAATTCACCCCTCCACTTT.